This entry lists 29 T cell receptor beta chains sequenced from one sample in a study of brain T cells in children with intractable seizures. The sequenced cases were selected for having the highest brain T cell transcript signatures. Sequenced by immunoSEQ multiplex PCR; TCRdb stores in-frame clones only, minus some. Among a few thousand clones listed, around 90% were seen once. Source: resected brain tissue, taken at surgery. The receptors stem from a boy under three years old with focal cortical dysplasia and intractable seizures.

This sequence joins TRBV6-6 and TRBJ2-3; no reliable D call. The CDR3 runs 12 residues. CDR1 and CDR2 (germline): MNHNY, SVGAGI (reference sequence). V shed 0 bases and J shed 6 bases, with 4 bases lying between them. CDR3 sequence: CASSYSGDTQYF. In nucleotides, the CDR3 is TGTGCCAGCAGTTACTCTGGGGATACGCAGTATTTT.

This CDR3 reads CASSYPPRAQYF. As DNA, the CDR3 is TGTGCCAGCAGCTATCCCCCGAGAGCGCAGTATTTT. V usage is TRBV6-2 or TRBV6-3 and J usage is TRBJ2-3; D call uncertain. The CDR3 contains 12 residues. Germline V gives CDR1 MNHEY, CDR2 SVGEGT. V lost 6 bases and J 10 bases, leaving 14 bases between the germline ends.

The rearrangement joins TRBV4-1 to TRBJ2-7, with 8 bases fitting TRBD2. The CDR3 has 15 residues. Trimming took 0 bases from V and 9 from J; bases not matched to a gene: 10. Germline V CDR1 and CDR2: MGHRA, YSYEKL. The CDR3 DNA is TGCGCCAGCAGCCAAGATATCAGCGGGAGTTTCGGGCAGTACTTC. Its translation is CASSQDISGSFGQYF.

The chain couples TRBV5-1 to TRBJ1-1; 9 bases map to TRBD1. Looked up from germline, CDR1 is SGHRS and CDR2 is YFSETQ. With 2 bases clipped from V and 1 base from J, the junction kept 6 bases outside the gene matches. CDR3 length: 16 residues. CDR3 bases: TGCGCCAGCAGCTTACTAACAGGGGGCAAGAACACTGAAGCTTTCTTT. Translation: CASSLLTGGKNTEAFF.

This sequence joins TRBV27 and TRBJ1-2; D remains ambiguous. The V gene lost 5 bases and the J gene lost 7 bases, with 20 bases spanning the gap. Germline loops: CDR1 MNHEY, CDR2 SMNVEV (reference sequence). This CDR3 has 15 residues. The CDR3 sequence is CASSPMRGLLGGYTF. The CDR3 DNA sequence: TGTGCCAGCAGTCCTATGCGAGGGCTACTGGGTGGCTACACCTTC.

This sequence joins TRBV2 and TRBJ2-1; maybe TRBD2 (7 bases). Germline V CDR1 and CDR2: SNHLY, FYNNEI. CDR3 length: 13 residues. V was trimmed by 11 bases and J by 9 bases, leaving 20 bases between them. The CDR3 DNA follows: TGTGCCGGTCTGGCGGGGGCAGAGGGTGAGCAGTTCTTC. This translates into CAGLAGAEGEQFF.

This clone was counted between two and nine times. The chain is built from TRBV7-2 and TRBJ1-1; a possible D gene is TRBD1 (6 bases). The CDR3 extends over 14 amino acids. Trimming shortened V by 2 bases and J by 6 bases, and 13 bases separated the two germline ends. Germline V gene lookup returns CDR1 SGHTA and CDR2 FQGNSA. The CDR3 reads CASSLNPAGAEAFF. DNA for the CDR3: TGTGCCAGCAGCTTAAATCCGGCAGGGGCTGAAGCTTTCTTT.

The chain recombines TRBV5-1 with TRBJ1-3, with D possibly matching TRBD1 (5 bases). Trimming cost V 3 bases and J 4 bases, with 8 bases left between them. Per germline, CDR1 SGHRS and CDR2 YFSETQ. The CDR3 runs to 13 residues. CDR3 amino acids: CASSSNRGNTIYF. The DNA of the CDR3 is TGCGCCAGCAGCTCTAACAGGGGAAACACCATATATTTT. The whole variable domain, filled in from reference TRBV5-1 and TRBJ1-3, reads KAGVTQTPRYLIKTRGQQVTLSCSPISGHRSVSWYQQTPGQGLQFLFEYFSETQRNKGNFPGRFSGRQFSNSRSEMNVSTLELGDSALYLCASSSNRGNTIYFGEGSWLTVV.

The chain has TRBV14 and TRBJ1-2; D may be TRBD1 (5 bases). Germline V gene data show CDR1 as SGHDN and CDR2 as FVKESK. Trimming left V 6 bases short and J 4 bases short, with 27 bases between. The CDR3 runs to 18 residues. Here the CDR3 reads CASSRNRDEAPLGYGYTF. The CDR3, as DNA: TGTGCCAGCAGTCGGAACCGGGACGAAGCGCCTCTGGGCTATGGCTACACCTTC.

The gene calls are TRBV5-6 and TRBJ2-7; tentatively, D is TRBD1 or TRBD2 (5 bases each). The CDR3 sequence is 13 residues long. V lost 1 base, J lost 1 base, and 6 bases lay in between. The germline gives CDR1 SGHDT, CDR2 YYEEEE. CDR3 amino acids: CASSLWGSYEQYF. CDR3 in DNA: TGTGCCAGCAGCTTGTGGGGGTCCTACGAGCAGTACTTC.

The CDR3, as DNA: TGTGCCACCAGTGATCTGGGACAGGGGGACGAGCAGTACTTC. Translation gives CATSDLGQGDEQYF. V is TRBV24-1 and J is TRBJ2-7; 11 nucleotides align to TRBD1. Germline trimming cut 3 bases from V and 5 bases from J; bases unmatched to any gene: 2. The germline CDR1 and CDR2 sequences are KGHDR and SFDVKD. This CDR3 contains 14 residues.

This clone appeared once. DNA of the CDR3: TGCGCCAGCAGCTTGGGACAGACCCAAGAGACCCAGTACTTC. The encoded protein is CASSLGQTQETQYF. V gene TRBV5-1 combines with J gene TRBJ2-5; TRBD1 is a possible D gene (5 bases). Germline V gives CDR1 SGHRS, CDR2 YFSETQ. The CDR3 extends over 14 amino acids. Between the trimmed V and J ends, which lost 0 bases and 1 base, there was a span of 7 bases.

The V and J genes are TRBV5-6 and TRBJ1-6; 9 nucleotides align to TRBD1. Germline trimming cut 3 bases from V and 8 bases from J; bases unmatched to any gene: 3. CDR3 length: 14 residues. Germline values: CDR1 SGHDT, CDR2 YYEEEE. The CDR3 bases are TGTGCCAGCAGCTGGGACAGGGACCATTCACCCCTCCACTTT. Amino acids: CASSWDRDHSPLHF.

The rearrangement uses TRBV10-3 and TRBJ1-2, with D perhaps TRBD1 (5 bases). Germline loops: CDR1 ENHRY, CDR2 SYGVKD. Trimming shortened V by 8 bases and J by 4 bases, and 14 bases separated the two germline ends. The CDR3 sequence is 13 residues long. Here the CDR3 reads CAIAAGRSYGYTF. The CDR3 DNA sequence: TGTGCCATCGCAGCGGGGCGGAGCTATGGCTACACCTTC.

The chain carries TRBV4-1 and TRBJ1-2, with TRBD1 as a possible D gene (5 bases). The CDR3 is 14 amino acids. Trimming removed 2 bases from V and 6 bases from J, with 13 bases in between. Germline CDR1 and CDR2: MGHRA and YSYEKL. Here the CDR3 DNA reads TGCGCCAGCAGCCAATGGGGCGGGAACCATGGCTACACCTTC. It encodes CASSQWGGNHGYTF.

The chain uses TRBV7-9 and TRBJ2-3; D call uncertain. Germline loops: CDR1 SEHNR, CDR2 FQNEAQ (reference sequence). Between the trimmed V and J ends, which lost 3 bases and 0 bases, there was a span of 7 bases. This CDR3 contains 14 residues. For the CDR3, the DNA is TGTGCCAGCAGCTTCTCGACTAGCACAGATACGCAGTATTTT. The encoded protein is CASSFSTSTDTQYF. The full variable domain, with the rest looked up from reference TRBV7-9 and TRBJ2-3, is DTGVSQNPRHKITKRGQNVTFRCDPISEHNRLYWYRQTLGQGPEFLTYFQNEAQLEKSRLLSDRFSAERPKGSFSTLEIQRTEQGDSAMYLCASSFSTSTDTQYFGPGTRLTVL.

The V call is TRBV7-2, the J call TRBJ2-3; 7 nucleotides agree with TRBD1. Trimming removed 5 bases from V and 1 base from J; junction bases left unmatched: 6. Germline V lookup: CDR1 SGHTA, CDR2 FQGNSA. The CDR3 length is 15 residues. The CDR3 reads CASSPRTGRTDTQYF. CDR3 nucleotides: TGTGCCAGCAGCCCCCGGACAGGACGCACAGATACGCAGTATTTT. Variable domain in full (rest from reference TRBV7-2 and TRBJ2-3): GAGVSQSPSNKVTEKGKDVELRCDPISGHTALYWYRQSLGQGLEFLIYFQGNSAPDKSGLPSDRFSAERTGGSVSTLTIQRTQQEDSAVYLCASSPRTGRTDTQYFGPGTRLTVL.

The V call is TRBV12-3 or TRBV12-4, the J call TRBJ2-5; D gene unclear. Trimming left V 3 bases short and J 4 bases short, with 3 bases between. The CDR3 runs 11 residues. The DNA of the CDR3 is TGTGCCAGCAGTTTCCCAGAGACCCAGTACTTC. Its translation is CASSFPETQYF.

The genes are TRBV11-3 and TRBJ2-5; a weak D match, TRBD1 (6 bases). V lost 5 bases, J lost 1 base, and 11 bases lay in between. The CDR3 consists of 14 residues. CDR1 is SGHNT and CDR2 is YENEEA in the germline V gene. The CDR3 is CASSHRDGQETQYF. CDR3 coding DNA: TGTGCCAGCAGCCACAGGGACGGCCAAGAGACCCAGTACTTC.

This chain connects TRBV3-1 (or the pseudogene TRBV3-2) to TRBJ2-7; the match to TRBD1 covers 7 bases. Germline lookup yields CDR1 LGHDT and CDR2 YNNKEL (reference sequence). V trimming: 3 bases; J trimming: 0 bases; junction bases outside the gene matches: 8. This CDR3 region has 16 residues. As DNA, the CDR3 is TGTGCCAGCAGCCATAAGAGGGGGCTTAGCTCCTACGAGCAGTACTTC. Encoded protein: CASSHKRGLSSYEQYF.

This rearrangement joins TRBV19 to TRBJ1-1, with D possibly TRBD1 on 6 matching bases. This CDR3 spans 15 amino acids. Germline CDR1 is LNHDA and CDR2 is SQIVND (reference sequence). Trimming pared 2 bases from V and 2 bases from J, leaving 12 bases between. CDR3 bases: TGTGCCAGTAGTATAAGCAGGGGCGTTAACACTGAAGCTTTCTTT. This sequence encodes CASSISRGVNTEAFF.

This chain joins TRBV6-1 and TRBJ2-3, with 9 bases that match TRBD2. There are 18 residues in the CDR3. Trimming at V came to 3 bases and at J to 2 bases, leaving 12 bases not matched to a gene. The germline gives CDR1 MNHNS, CDR2 SASEGT. Here the CDR3 reads CASSDNLAGRSFTDTQYF. CDR3 DNA: TGTGCCAGCAGTGACAACCTAGCGGGGCGCTCTTTCACAGATACGCAGTATTTT.

This rearrangement joins TRBV5-1 to TRBJ1-2, with 8 bases identical to TRBD1. CDR1 and CDR2 from the germline V gene are SGHRS and YFSETQ. The CDR3 spans 14 residues. The trim removed 5 bases at V and 4 bases at J, leaving 7 bases unmatched. The CDR3 sequence is CASSSGGEGYGYTF. In DNA form, the CDR3 reads TGCGCCAGCAGTTCAGGGGGCGAGGGCTATGGCTACACCTTC.

This chain links TRBV7-6 with TRBJ1-1; D call uncertain. This CDR3 has 15 amino acids. The germline V gene has CDR1 SGHVS and CDR2 FNYEAQ. V lost 2 bases and J lost 6, with 16 bases in between. The CDR3 DNA reads TGTGCCAGCAGCTTATCAGACCGGGGAAACGCTGAAGCTTTCTTT. It codes for CASSLSDRGNAEAFF.

This clone was detected once. The chain recombines TRBV19 with TRBJ2-3; a possible D gene is TRBD1 (5 bases). The CDR3 totals 14 residues. Deletions cut 4 bases from V and 2 bases from J, with 10 bases between. CDR1 and CDR2 from the germline V gene are LNHDA and SQIVND (reference sequence). CDR3 in amino acids: CASSKGSDTDTQYF. The CDR3 region has the DNA TGTGCCAGTAGTAAGGGGTCCGACACAGATACGCAGTATTTT.

This sequence joins TRBV27 and TRBJ2-7, with D possibly called TRBD1 or TRBD2 (5 bases each). CDR1 and CDR2 from the germline V gene are MNHEY and SMNVEV (reference sequence). V lost 3 bases, J lost 4 bases, and 13 bases lay in between. The CDR3 spans 14 residues. As DNA, the CDR3 is TGTGCCAGCAGTTTGGGGGACGGTCGGTACGAGCAGTACTTC. This sequence encodes CASSLGDGRYEQYF.

This clone was seen a few times. The rearrangement uses TRBV9 and TRBJ2-1; D gene unclear. This CDR3 region has 12 residues. Germline loops: CDR1 SGDLS, CDR2 YYNGEE. V was trimmed by 0 bases and J by 7 bases, leaving 5 bases between them. The CDR3 protein is CASSVDKNEQFF. The CDR3 region has the DNA TGTGCCAGCAGCGTAGACAAGAATGAGCAGTTCTTC.

The CDR3 DNA reads TGCAGCGTTGTAGGGGTAGAGACCCAGTACTTC. It specifies CSVVGVETQYF. V usage is TRBV29-1 and J usage is TRBJ2-5, with a weak D call TRBD1 (5 bases). V lost 4 bases, J lost 4 bases, and 7 bases lay in between. CDR3 size: 11 residues. Germline V gene sequence: CDR1 SQVTM, CDR2 ANQGSEA. Together with reference TRBV29-1 and TRBJ2-5, the CDR3 gives the full variable domain: SAVISQKPSRDICQRGTSLTIQCQVDSQVTMMFWYRQQPGQSLTLIATANQGSEATYESGFVIDKFPISRPNLTFSTLTVSNMSPEDSSIYLCSVVGVETQYFGPGTRLLVL.

J is TRBJ2-1 and V is TRBV5-6; D is possibly TRBD1 or TRBD2 (5 bases each). Per the germline V gene, CDR1 is SGHDT and CDR2 is YYEEEE. The CDR3 sequence is 13 residues long. V shed 4 bases and J shed 7 bases, with 12 bases lying between them. The chain's CDR3 is CASSLRDLNEQFF. In DNA form, the CDR3 reads TGTGCCAGCAGCCTCAGGGACCTTAATGAGCAGTTCTTC.